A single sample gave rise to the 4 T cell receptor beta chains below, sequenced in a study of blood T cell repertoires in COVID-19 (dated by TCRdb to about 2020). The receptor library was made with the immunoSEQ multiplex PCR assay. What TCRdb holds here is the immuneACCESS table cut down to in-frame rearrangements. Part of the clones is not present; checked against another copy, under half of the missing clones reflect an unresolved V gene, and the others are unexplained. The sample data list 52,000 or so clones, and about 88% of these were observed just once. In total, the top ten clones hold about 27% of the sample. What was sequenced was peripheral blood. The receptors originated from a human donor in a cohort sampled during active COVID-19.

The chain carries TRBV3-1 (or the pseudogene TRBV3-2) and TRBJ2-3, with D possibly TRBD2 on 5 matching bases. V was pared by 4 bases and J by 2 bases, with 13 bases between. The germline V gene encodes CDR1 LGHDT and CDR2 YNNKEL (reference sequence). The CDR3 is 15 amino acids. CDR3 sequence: CASSLSSSPTDTQYF. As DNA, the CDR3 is TGTGCCAGCAGCCTCTCTAGCTCACCCACAGATACGCAGTATTTT.

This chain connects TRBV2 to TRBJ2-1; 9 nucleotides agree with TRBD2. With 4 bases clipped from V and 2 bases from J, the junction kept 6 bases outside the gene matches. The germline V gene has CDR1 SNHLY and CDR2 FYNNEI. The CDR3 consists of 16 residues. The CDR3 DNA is TGTGCCAGCAGTGCCTCGACTAGCGGACCCTACAATGAGCAGTTCTTC. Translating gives CASSASTSGPYNEQFF.

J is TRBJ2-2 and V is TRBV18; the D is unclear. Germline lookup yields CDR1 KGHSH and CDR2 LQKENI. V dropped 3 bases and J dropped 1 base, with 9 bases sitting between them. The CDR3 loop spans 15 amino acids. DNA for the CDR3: TGTGCCAGCTCACCCCCCCCAGGGAACACCGGGGAGCTGTTTTTT. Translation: CASSPPPGNTGELFF.

This CDR3 reads CAWVALAGLNEQFF. As DNA, the CDR3 is TGTGCCTGGGTGGCCCTAGCGGGGTTGAATGAGCAGTTCTTC. This rearrangement joins TRBV30 to TRBJ2-1, with 9 bases aligning to TRBD2. The J segment lost 7 bases and the V segment lost 5 bases, leaving 9 bases of the junction unmatched. CDR3 length: 14 amino acids. Germline V lookup: CDR1 GTSNPN, CDR2 SVGIG (reference sequence).